The clone carrying this T cell receptor beta chain was detected a few times. What it recognizes is unknown. Amplification by 5'RACE using constant-segment primers produced TCR alpha and TCR beta cDNA libraries that carried sample barcodes and UMIs. TCRdb called the 5' RACE reads again in MiXCR, with one record for every CDR3 protein. This sample has approximately 500,000 distinct CDR3 sequences; around 25% occur once, and the top ten carry around an eighth. This sample is drawn from a study of T-cell memory formation after mild COVID-19. On the study more broadly: TCR clusters were mostly confined to one donor each. Study findings and constraints: Mostly located in CM and EM were contracting CD4+ clones, with contracting CD8+ clones located in EMRA. A subset of responding clones appeared in pre-infection memory, suggesting cross-reactive memory joined.

This CDR3 has 20 amino acids. Germline V gives CDR1 MNHEY, CDR2 SMNVEV (reference sequence). V dropped 0 bases and J dropped 0; count of bases not matched to a gene: 17. The source material was PBMCs or a T cell subset sorted from them (not recorded which). This sequence was found in an adult woman who had mild COVID-19 (a few samples of this study predate the infection). Cell type and time point are not known. This chain joins TRBV27 and TRBJ2-7; TRBD1 matches 7 bases. The DNA for the CDR3 is TGTGCCAGCAGTTTATCGACAGGGTTTCGGGGTCCCCTGGCCTCCTACGAGCAGTACTTC. Translation gives CASSLSTGFRGPLASYEQYF.